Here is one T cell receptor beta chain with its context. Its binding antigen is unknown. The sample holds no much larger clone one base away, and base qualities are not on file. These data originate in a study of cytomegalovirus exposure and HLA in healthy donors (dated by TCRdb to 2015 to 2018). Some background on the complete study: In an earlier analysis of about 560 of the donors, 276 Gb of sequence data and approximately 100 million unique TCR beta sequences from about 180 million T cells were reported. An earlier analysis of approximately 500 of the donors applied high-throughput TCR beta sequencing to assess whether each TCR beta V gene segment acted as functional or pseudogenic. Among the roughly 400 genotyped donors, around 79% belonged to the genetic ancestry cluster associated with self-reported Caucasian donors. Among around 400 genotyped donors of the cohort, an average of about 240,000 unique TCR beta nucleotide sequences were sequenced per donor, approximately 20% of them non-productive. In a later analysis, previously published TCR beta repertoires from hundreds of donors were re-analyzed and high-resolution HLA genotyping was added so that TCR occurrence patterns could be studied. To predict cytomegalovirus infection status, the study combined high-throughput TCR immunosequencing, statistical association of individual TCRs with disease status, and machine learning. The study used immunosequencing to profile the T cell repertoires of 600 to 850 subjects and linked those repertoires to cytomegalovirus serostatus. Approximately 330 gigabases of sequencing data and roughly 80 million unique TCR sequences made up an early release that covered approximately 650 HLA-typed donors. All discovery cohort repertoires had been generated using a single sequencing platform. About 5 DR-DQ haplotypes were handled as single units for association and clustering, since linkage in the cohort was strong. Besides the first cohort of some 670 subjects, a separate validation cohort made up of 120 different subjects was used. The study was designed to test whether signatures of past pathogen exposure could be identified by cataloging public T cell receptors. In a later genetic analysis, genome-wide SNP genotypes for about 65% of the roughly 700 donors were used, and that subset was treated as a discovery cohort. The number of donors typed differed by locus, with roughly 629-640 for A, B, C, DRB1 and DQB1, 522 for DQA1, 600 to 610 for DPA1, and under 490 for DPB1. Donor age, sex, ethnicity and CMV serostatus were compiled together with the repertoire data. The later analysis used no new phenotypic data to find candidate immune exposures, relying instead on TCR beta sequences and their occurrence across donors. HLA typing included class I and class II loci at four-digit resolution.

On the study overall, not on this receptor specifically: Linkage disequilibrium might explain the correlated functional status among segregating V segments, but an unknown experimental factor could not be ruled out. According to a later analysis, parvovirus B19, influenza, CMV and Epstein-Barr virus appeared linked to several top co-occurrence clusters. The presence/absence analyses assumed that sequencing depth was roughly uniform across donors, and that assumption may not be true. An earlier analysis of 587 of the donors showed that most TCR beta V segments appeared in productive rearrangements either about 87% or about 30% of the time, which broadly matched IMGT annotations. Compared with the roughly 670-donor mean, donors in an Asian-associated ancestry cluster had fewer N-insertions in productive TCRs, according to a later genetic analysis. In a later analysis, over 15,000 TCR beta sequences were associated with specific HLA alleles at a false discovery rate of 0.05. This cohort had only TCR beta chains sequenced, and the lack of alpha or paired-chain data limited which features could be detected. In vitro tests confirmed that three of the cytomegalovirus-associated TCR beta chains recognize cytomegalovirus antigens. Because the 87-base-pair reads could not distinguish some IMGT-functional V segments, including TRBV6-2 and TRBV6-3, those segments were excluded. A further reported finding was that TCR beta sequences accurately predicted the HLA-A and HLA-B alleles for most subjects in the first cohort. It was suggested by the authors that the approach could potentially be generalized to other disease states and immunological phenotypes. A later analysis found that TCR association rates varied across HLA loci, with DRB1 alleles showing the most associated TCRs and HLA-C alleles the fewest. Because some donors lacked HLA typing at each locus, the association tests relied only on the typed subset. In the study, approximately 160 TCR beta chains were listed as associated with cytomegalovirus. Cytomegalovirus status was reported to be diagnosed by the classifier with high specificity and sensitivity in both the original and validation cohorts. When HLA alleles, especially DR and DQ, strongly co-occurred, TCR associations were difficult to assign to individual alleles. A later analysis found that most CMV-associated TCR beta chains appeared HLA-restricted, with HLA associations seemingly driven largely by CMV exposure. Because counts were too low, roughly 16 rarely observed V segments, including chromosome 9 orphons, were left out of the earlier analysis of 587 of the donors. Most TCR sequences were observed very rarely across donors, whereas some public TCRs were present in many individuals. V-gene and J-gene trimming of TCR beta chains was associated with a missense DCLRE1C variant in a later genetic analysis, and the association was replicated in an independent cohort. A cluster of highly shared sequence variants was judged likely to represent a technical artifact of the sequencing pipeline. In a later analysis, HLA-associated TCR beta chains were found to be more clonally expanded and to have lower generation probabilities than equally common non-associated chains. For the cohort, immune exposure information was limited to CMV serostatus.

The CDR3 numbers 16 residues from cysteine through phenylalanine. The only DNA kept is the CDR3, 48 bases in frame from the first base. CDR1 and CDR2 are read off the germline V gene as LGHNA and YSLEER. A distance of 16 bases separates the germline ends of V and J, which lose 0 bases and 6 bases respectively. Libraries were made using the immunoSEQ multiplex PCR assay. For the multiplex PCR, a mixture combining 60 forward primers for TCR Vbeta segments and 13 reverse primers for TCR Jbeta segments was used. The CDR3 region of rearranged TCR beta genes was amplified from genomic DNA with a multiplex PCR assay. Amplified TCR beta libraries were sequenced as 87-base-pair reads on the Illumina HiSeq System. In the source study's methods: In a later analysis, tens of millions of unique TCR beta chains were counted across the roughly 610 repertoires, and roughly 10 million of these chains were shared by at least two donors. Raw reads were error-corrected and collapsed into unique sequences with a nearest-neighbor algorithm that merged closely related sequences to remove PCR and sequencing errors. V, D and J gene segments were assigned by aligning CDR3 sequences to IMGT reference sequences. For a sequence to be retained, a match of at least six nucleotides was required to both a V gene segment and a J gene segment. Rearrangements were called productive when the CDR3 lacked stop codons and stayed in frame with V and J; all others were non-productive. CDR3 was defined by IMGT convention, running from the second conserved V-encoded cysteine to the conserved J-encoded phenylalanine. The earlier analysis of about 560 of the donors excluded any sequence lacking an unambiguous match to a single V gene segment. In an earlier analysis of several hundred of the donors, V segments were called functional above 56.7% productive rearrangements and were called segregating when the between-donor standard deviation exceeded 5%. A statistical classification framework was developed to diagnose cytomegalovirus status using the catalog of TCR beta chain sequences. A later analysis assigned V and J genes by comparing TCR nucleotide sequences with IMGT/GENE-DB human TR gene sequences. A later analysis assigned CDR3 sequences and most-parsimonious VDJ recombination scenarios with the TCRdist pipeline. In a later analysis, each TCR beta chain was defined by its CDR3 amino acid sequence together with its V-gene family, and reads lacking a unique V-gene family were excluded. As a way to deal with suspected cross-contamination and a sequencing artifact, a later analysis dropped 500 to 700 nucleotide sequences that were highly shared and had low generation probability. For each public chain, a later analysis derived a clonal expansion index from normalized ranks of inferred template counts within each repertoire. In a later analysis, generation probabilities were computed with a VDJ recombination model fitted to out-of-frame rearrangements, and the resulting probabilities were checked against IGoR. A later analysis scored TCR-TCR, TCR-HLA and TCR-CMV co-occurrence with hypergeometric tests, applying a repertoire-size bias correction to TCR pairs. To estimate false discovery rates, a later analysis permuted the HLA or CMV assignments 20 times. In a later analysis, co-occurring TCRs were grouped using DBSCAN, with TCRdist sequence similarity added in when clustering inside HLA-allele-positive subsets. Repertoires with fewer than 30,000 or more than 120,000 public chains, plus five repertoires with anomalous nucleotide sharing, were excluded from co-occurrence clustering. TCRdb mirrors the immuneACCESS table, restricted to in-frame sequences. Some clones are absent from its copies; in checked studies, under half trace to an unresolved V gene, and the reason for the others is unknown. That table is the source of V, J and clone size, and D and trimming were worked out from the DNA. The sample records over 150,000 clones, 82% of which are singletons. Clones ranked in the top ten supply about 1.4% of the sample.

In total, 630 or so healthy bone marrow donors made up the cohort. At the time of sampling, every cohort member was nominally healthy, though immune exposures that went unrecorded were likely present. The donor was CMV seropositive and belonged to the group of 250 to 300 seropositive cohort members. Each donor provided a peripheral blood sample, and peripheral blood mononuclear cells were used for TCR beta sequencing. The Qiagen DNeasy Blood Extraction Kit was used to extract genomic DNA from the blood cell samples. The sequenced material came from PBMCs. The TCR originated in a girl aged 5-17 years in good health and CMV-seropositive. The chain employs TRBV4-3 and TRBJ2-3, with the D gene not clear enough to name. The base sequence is TGCGCCAGCAGCCAAGATGTCGCCAGGCCCCAGGATACGCAGTATTTT. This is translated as CASSQDVARPQDTQYF.